This TCR beta chain comes out of a study of cytomegalovirus exposure and HLA in healthy donors. Overall study: The same platform was used for the 130 or so validation repertoires as for the approximately 630 first-cohort repertoires, as reported in a later analysis. Study-level points and caveats: Cytomegalovirus association was listed for 164 TCR beta chains. First-cohort TCR clusters tended to co-occur in the 90 to 150 validation repertoires, a later analysis found.

A roughly 120-subject validation cohort, separate from the 666-subject first cohort, supplied the donors. Remarks on this clone: Antigen unknown.

Profiled with immunoSEQ multiplex PCR; TCRdb holds only in-frame clones, not every one. This sample yields about 49,000 clones, of which around 94% are seen a single time; about 7.8% belongs to the top ten. The V gene's germline CDR1 is MDHEN and CDR2 SYDVKM. The CDR3 spans 13 residues. V shed 8 bases, J shed 8 bases, and the junction held 1 base outside the gene matches. The sample comprised PBMCs. The chain is built from TRBV28 and TRBJ2-2, with 14 bases aligning to TRBD2. This TCR came from a woman aged 18 to 35 in good health and CMV-seropositive. CDR3 residues: CASGTSGRGELFF. In DNA form, the CDR3 reads TGTGCCAGCGGGACTAGCGGGAGAGGGGAGCTGTTTTTT.